Each of the 23 T cell receptor beta chains below was sequenced from the same sample in a study of shared clonotypes between healthy human individuals. Generated by immunoSEQ multiplex PCR, the TCRdb table keeps only in-frame clones and is missing some. Of about 980,000 clones listed, 76% are singletons. The sample consisted of memory CD4+ T cells sorted from blood. Subset here: CD45RA-negative fraction. These receptor sequences come from a man younger than 35 in good health.

V and J are TRBV25-1 and TRBJ1-5, with 7 bases aligning to TRBD1. This CDR3 contains 15 residues. Germline values: CDR1 MGHDK, CDR2 SYGVNS. Trimming cost V 3 bases and J 6 bases; bases outside gene matches: 8. CDR3 bases: TGTGCCAGCAGTGACAGGGGGTCCTTAGGTCAGCCCCAGCATTTT. It codes for CASSDRGSLGQPQHF.

The chain combines TRBV6-6 with TRBJ1-2, with D tentatively TRBD1 (6 bases). There are 13 residues in the CDR3. V was trimmed by 8 bases and J by 2 bases, leaving 12 bases between them. The germline V gene encodes CDR1 MNHNY and CDR2 SVGAGI (reference sequence). CDR3 DNA: TGTGCCAGCGGGCAGGGGAGGAACTATGGCTACACCTTC. Protein sequence: CASGQGRNYGYTF.

The chain joins TRBV6-5 to TRBJ1-3; TRBD1 is a possible D gene (6 bases). The V end lost 5 bases, the J end lost 2 bases, and 13 bases lay between the germline ends. The CDR3 loop spans 15 amino acids. Germline V lookup: CDR1 MNHEY, CDR2 SVGAGI. The DNA of the CDR3 is TGTGCCAGCAGTCGAGGACAGTCACCTGGAAACACCATATATTTT. Encoded protein: CASSRGQSPGNTIYF.

This clone appeared a few times. V is TRBV4-2 and J is TRBJ1-2; D remains ambiguous. Trimming shortened V by 0 bases and J by 4 bases, and 9 bases separated the two germline ends. Germline CDR1 and CDR2: LGHNA and YNFKEQ. This CDR3 contains 14 residues. Here the CDR3 DNA reads TGTGCCAGCAGCCAAGATATGCAGATCTATGGCTACACCTTC. This codes for CASSQDMQIYGYTF.

The chain recombines TRBV30 with TRBJ1-3; possibly TRBD1 for D (5 bases). Germline V lookup: CDR1 GTSNPN, CDR2 SVGIG (reference sequence). V was pared by 4 bases and J by 0 bases, with 13 bases between. The CDR3 is made up of 15 amino acids. The CDR3 spells CAWNLPGLSGNTIYF. Here the CDR3 DNA reads TGTGCCTGGAATCTACCGGGACTCTCTGGAAACACCATATATTTT.

The CDR3 DNA follows: TGTGCCAGTCAGACTAGCGGGAGACCGGGCGGGGAGCTGTTTTTT. Translated, it gives CASQTSGRPGGELFF. This chain links TRBV19 with TRBJ2-2, with TRBD2 matching 12 bases. J lost 7 bases, V lost 8 bases, and 8 bases had no gene match. Per the germline V gene, CDR1 is LNHDA and CDR2 is SQIVND (reference sequence). The CDR3 extends over 15 amino acids.

This clone was recorded a few times. The J gene is TRBJ1-5, the V gene TRBV9; possible D gene TRBD1, 5 bases. The CDR3 extends over 15 amino acids. Germline V CDR1 and CDR2: SGDLS, YYNGEE. Trimming took off 0 bases at V and 5 bases at J, with 12 bases between the two ends. The CDR3 spells CASSVGQGIDQPQHF. DNA for the CDR3: TGTGCCAGCAGCGTAGGGCAGGGAATAGATCAGCCCCAGCATTTT.

This clone was detected a few times. J is TRBJ1-6 and V is TRBV5-6; D not certain. V was trimmed by 1 base and J by 9 bases, leaving 8 bases between them. There are 13 residues in the CDR3. Germline loops: CDR1 SGHDT, CDR2 YYEEEE. The CDR3 region is CASSLKGGSPLHF. The CDR3, as DNA: TGTGCCAGCAGCTTGAAGGGAGGTTCACCCCTCCACTTT.

This clone was counted once. The gene calls are TRBV7-2 and TRBJ1-5; maybe TRBD1 (5 bases). The CDR3 is 14 residues long. In germline, CDR1 is SGHTA, CDR2 FQGNSA. V was shortened by 1 base and J by 5 bases, with 9 bases between the two germline ends. The CDR3 coding sequence is TGTGCCAGCAGCTTAGAGGGAGGGGATCAGCCCCAGCATTTT. This encodes CASSLEGGDQPQHF.

Comments on this clone: This same CDR3 is encoded by further DNA sequences in the sample. The chain uses TRBV7-9 and TRBJ2-3; D is unresolved. Germline loops: CDR1 SEHNR, CDR2 FQNEAQ (reference sequence). The CDR3 spans 12 residues. V lost 1 base to trimming and J lost 6 bases, with 5 bases between them. The CDR3 DNA reads as TGTGCCAGCAGCTTAGTCAGCGATACGCAGTATTTT. Translating it yields CASSLVSDTQYF.

The rearrangement joins TRBV9 to TRBJ2-5; D gene uncertain. The germline CDR1 and CDR2 sequences are SGDLS and YYNGEE. The CDR3 loop spans 13 amino acids. Between the trimmed V and J ends, which lost 2 bases and 1 base, there was a span of 6 bases. CDR3 sequence (DNA): TGTGCCAGCAGCGTCAATTTCCAAGAGACCCAGTACTTC. It codes for CASSVNFQETQYF.

Concerning this clone itself: Since a much larger clone is just one base distant, this may be a read error. The final CDR3 position lacks the conserved phenylalanine or tryptophan, pointing to a likely read error. The CDR3 sequence: CAWGDRVGYTL. The CDR3 region has the DNA TGTGCCTGGGGGGACAGGGTTGGCTACACCCTC. The chain uses TRBV30 and TRBJ1-2; the match to TRBD1 covers 9 bases. The V gene's germline CDR1 is GTSNPN and CDR2 SVGIG (reference sequence). V was clipped by 5 bases and J by 7 bases; unmatched bases: 2. This CDR3 contains 11 residues.

V gene TRBV30 combines with J gene TRBJ1-2; D gene ambiguous. CDR3 length: 13 residues. The V gene's germline CDR1 is GTSNPN and CDR2 SVGIG (reference sequence). The V end lost 2 bases, the J end lost 3 bases, and 10 bases lay between the germline ends. The CDR3 sequence is CAWSFRTDYGYTF. CDR3 coding DNA: TGTGCCTGGAGTTTCCGGACCGACTATGGCTACACCTTC.

The chain joins TRBV2 to TRBJ2-1; D not resolved. V was shortened by 2 bases and J by 12 bases, with 11 bases between the two germline ends. This CDR3 is 12 amino acids long. Per the germline V gene, CDR1 is SNHLY and CDR2 is FYNNEI. In DNA, the CDR3 is TGTGCCAGCAGTGAAAACGGACCCGGGCAGTTCTTC. Amino acids: CASSENGPGQFF.

The rearrangement links TRBV6-6 to TRBJ2-7; TRBD1 matches 9 bases. Germline values: CDR1 MNHNY, CDR2 SVGAGI (reference sequence). This CDR3 is built from 15 residues. V lost 3 bases, J lost 3 bases, and 6 bases stayed unmatched. The chain's CDR3 is CASSYTGTGNYEQYF. The CDR3 nucleotides read TGTGCCAGCAGTTATACCGGGACAGGGAACTACGAGCAGTACTTC.

DNA of the CDR3: TGTGCCAGCTCAGAGACGGCGACCTACAATGAGCAGTTCTTC. Its translation is CASSETATYNEQFF. The chain joins TRBV18 to TRBJ2-1; no reliable D call. CDR1 and CDR2 (germline): KGHSH, LQKENI. This CDR3 comprises 14 residues. With 5 bases removed from V and 2 bases from J, the gap between germline ends came to 10 bases.

As regards this clone: A much larger clone lies a single base off, so this may be a read error. Within the sample, other DNA sequences also encode this same CDR3. The V and J genes are TRBV7-9 and TRBJ2-2; D uncertain. Germline V gene data show CDR1 as SEHNR and CDR2 as FQNEAQ (reference sequence). V lost 5 bases and J lost 3, with 4 bases in between. The CDR3 totals 12 residues. The CDR3: CASSPYTGELFF. CDR3 bases: TGTGCCAGCAGCCCTTACACCGGGGAGCTGTTTTTT.

This clone has just one count. The chain links TRBV5-1 to TRBJ2-3, with 11 bases identical to TRBD1. CDR3 size: 14 residues. CDR1 SGHRS and CDR2 YFSETQ come from the germline V gene. With 4 bases clipped from V and 5 bases from J, the junction kept 3 bases outside the gene matches. The CDR3 DNA sequence: TGCGCCAGCAGCACCGGGACAGGGGGAGATACGCAGTATTTT. Protein: CASSTGTGGDTQYF.

The gene calls are TRBV2 and TRBJ2-3; 10 bases align to TRBD2. J gave up 1 base and V 8 bases, and 6 bases lay outside the gene matches. CDR3 length: 15 residues. Looked up from germline, CDR1 is SNHLY and CDR2 is FYNNEI. CDR3 coding DNA: TGTGCCAGCGGACTCGGGACTAGCGGCACAGATACGCAGTATTTT. Its protein is CASGLGTSGTDTQYF.

The genes are TRBV7-3 and TRBJ2-1; TRBD1 aligns across 7 bases. The ends lost 2 bases at V and 2 bases at J; junction bases unmatched: 6. Germline-derived CDR1 and CDR2 are SGHTA and FQGTGA. The length of the CDR3 is 16 residues. The CDR3 DNA reads as TGTGCCAGCAGCTTATATGAGGGGGCAACCTACAATGAGCAGTTCTTC. This gives the protein CASSLYEGATYNEQFF.

Ten or more counts support this clone. The rearrangement joins TRBV30 to TRBJ1-5; 8 positions match TRBD1. CDR1 GTSNPN and CDR2 SVGIG come from the germline V gene (reference sequence). After removal of 3 bases from V and 3 bases from J, the junction contained 4 bases not matched to a gene. CDR3 length: 14 amino acids. For the CDR3, the DNA is TGTGCCTGGAGCCGGACAGGGAACAATCAGCCCCAGCATTTT. Translating it yields CAWSRTGNNQPQHF.

The chain joins TRBV2 to TRBJ1-1; D uncertain. CDR3 length: 17 residues. Deletions cut 3 bases from V and 1 base from J, with 18 bases between. Germline V gives CDR1 SNHLY, CDR2 FYNNEI. The CDR3 loop reads CASSDRELGVKNTEAFF. The CDR3 DNA reads as TGTGCCAGCAGTGACCGTGAGCTTGGGGTAAAGAACACTGAAGCTTTCTTT.

The chain has TRBV5-4 and TRBJ1-5; TRBD1 might be the D (6 bases). Germline V gene lookup returns CDR1 SGHNT and CDR2 YYREEE (reference sequence). Trimming left V 0 bases short and J 6 bases short, with 13 bases between. The CDR3 has 15 residues. CDR3 DNA sequence: TGTGCCAGCAGCTTGGATGGAACAGGGACTCAGCCCCAGCATTTT. Residues: CASSLDGTGTQPQHF.